This entry lists 10 T cell receptor beta chains sequenced from one sample in a study of OX40 agonist ivuxolimab in advanced cancers. The assay was immunoSEQ multiplex PCR, and TCRdb's table has in-frame clones only and misses some. The table lists over 30,000 clones, roughly 80% of them singletons. Here the sequenced sample was CD4+ or CD8+ T cells sorted from blood, taken in a trial of the OX40 agonist ivuxolimab. These TCRs come from an adult with an advanced solid tumor such as melanoma, head and neck, liver or kidney cancer.

The chain uses TRBV6-5 and TRBJ1-2; D call uncertain. The CDR3 runs to 16 residues. The ends were cut back, 0 bases at V and 0 bases at J, with 11 bases in the middle. Germline assignment: CDR1 MNHEY and CDR2 SVGAGI. The CDR3, as DNA: TGTGCCAGCAGTTACTCGATCTCTTCAGCTAACTATGGCTACACCTTC. Protein sequence: CASSYSISSANYGYTF.

The gene calls are TRBV5-5 and TRBJ2-5; TRBD1 aligns across 7 bases. V dropped 3 bases and J dropped 1; count of bases not matched to a gene: 15. Germline-derived CDR1 and CDR2 are SGHKS and YYEKEE (reference sequence). The CDR3 consists of 18 residues. The CDR3 sequence is CASSSGRGRQGFQETQYF. The DNA for the CDR3 is TGTGCCAGCAGCTCGGGTAGGGGGAGACAGGGTTTCCAAGAGACCCAGTACTTC.

In its sample, this clone was seen once. This rearrangement joins TRBV6-5 to TRBJ1-4, with 9 bases aligning to TRBD1. CDR1 and CDR2 (germline): MNHEY, SVGAGI. The CDR3 runs to 15 residues. Trimming at V came to 6 bases and at J to 7 bases, leaving 9 bases not matched to a gene. CDR3 in amino acids: CASSTEQGAIEKLFF. The CDR3 DNA is TGTGCCAGCAGCACAGAACAGGGGGCGATTGAAAAACTGTTTTTT.

V gene TRBV7-2 combines with J gene TRBJ2-4; 9 nucleotides line up with TRBD2. Germline loops: CDR1 SGHTA, CDR2 FQGNSA. This CDR3 region has 17 residues. V lost 2 bases, J lost 0 bases, and 5 bases stayed unmatched. The CDR3 bases are TGTGCCAGCAGCTTAAGGGCTAGCGGGATAGCCAAAAACATTCAGTACTTC. Its translation is CASSLRASGIAKNIQYF.

V is TRBV28 and J is TRBJ1-6; no clear D. Germline assignment: CDR1 MDHEN and CDR2 SYDVKM. The CDR3 sequence is 11 residues long. V dropped 5 bases and J dropped 9 bases, with 5 bases sitting between them. In DNA form, the CDR3 reads TGTGCCAGCAGTCTCGCTTCACCCCTCCACTTT. This sequence encodes CASSLASPLHF.

V and J are TRBV10-3 and TRBJ1-2, with 7 nucleotides matching TRBD1. The ends lost 2 bases at V and 5 bases at J; junction bases unmatched: 5. This CDR3 is built from 14 residues. CDR1 and CDR2 (germline): ENHRY, SYGVKD. As DNA, the CDR3 is TGTGCCATCAGTGAGGTAGGGGGCCTGTATGGCTACACCTTC. The encoded protein is CAISEVGGLYGYTF.

The chain links TRBV30 to TRBJ2-1; D is ambiguous. The V and J ends lost 2 bases and 12 bases respectively, with 8 bases between them. The CDR3 runs to 10 residues. Germline V gene data show CDR1 as GTSNPN and CDR2 as SVGIG (reference sequence). CDR3 protein: CAWSSHPQFF. The CDR3 nucleotides are TGTGCCTGGAGTAGCCACCCGCAGTTCTTC.

V gene TRBV5-1 combines with J gene TRBJ2-1; D remains unclear. Germline CDR1 SGHRS, CDR2 YFSETQ. The CDR3 is 14 residues long. V lost 0 bases, J lost 6 bases, and 10 bases lay in between. CDR3 bases: TGCGCCAGCAGCTTGGATTTAGAACGCAATGAGCAGTTCTTC. Its protein product is CASSLDLERNEQFF.

CDR3 DNA sequence: TGTGCCAGCAGCCGAGGGTTGGGGGAGCTGTTTTTT. Translated: CASSRGLGELFF. V usage is TRBV11-2 and J usage is TRBJ2-2; tentative D call: TRBD2 (5 bases). Trimming removed 5 bases at V and 8 bases at J, with 9 bases between. The germline V gene encodes CDR1 SGHAT and CDR2 FQNNGV. The CDR3 spans 12 residues.

This sequence joins TRBV7-3 and TRBJ1-5; D is uncertain. This CDR3 is built from 17 residues. CDR1 and CDR2 from the germline V gene are SGHTA and FQGTGA. The germline V and J ends were trimmed by 1 base and 0 bases, with 13 bases remaining between them. For the CDR3, the DNA is TGTGCCAGCAGCTTAAACACAGAAGACTATAGCAATCAGCCCCAGCATTTT. Translating gives CASSLNTEDYSNQPQHF. The full variable domain, its missing parts supplied by reference TRBV7-3 and TRBJ1-5, is GAGVSQTPSNKVTEKGKYVELRCDPISGHTALYWYRQSLGQGPEFLIYFQGTGAADDSGLPNDRFFAVRPEGSVSTLKIQRTERGDSAVYLCASSLNTEDYSNQPQHFGDGTRLSIL.